The 21 T cell receptor beta chains listed next were all sequenced from one sample in a study of shared clonotypes between healthy human individuals. Measured with immunoSEQ multiplex PCR; TCRdb has only the in-frame clones, and not every one. The sample consists of some 1.5 million clones, 95% to 97% of them appearing once. Source material: naive CD4+ T cells sorted from blood. Subset defined: CD45RA+ positively selected. The receptors shown here come from a man under 40 in good health.

This chain joins TRBV5-1 and TRBJ2-3; the D is unclear. V lost 4 bases and J lost 3, with 18 bases in between. This CDR3 is 16 amino acids long. Germline CDR1 and CDR2: SGHRS and YFSETQ. The CDR3 coding sequence is TGCGCCAGCAGCCCGTTTGACGAGGACGGAACAGATACGCAGTATTTT. Amino acid sequence: CASSPFDEDGTDTQYF.

This chain connects TRBV27 to TRBJ1-4, with TRBD1 identical over 8 bases. The CDR3 sequence is 15 residues long. Germline lookup yields CDR1 MNHEY and CDR2 SMNVEV (reference sequence). Losses at the gene ends were 5 bases for V and 8 bases for J; bases not matched to a gene: 10. CDR3 region: CASSDGQGGLEKLFF. The CDR3 DNA follows: TGTGCCAGCAGTGACGGACAGGGCGGTCTCGAAAAACTGTTTTTT.

Written as DNA, the CDR3 is TGTGCCAGCAGTTCGTGGACACGCCAAGAGACCCAGTACTTC. This encodes CASSSWTRQETQYF. This chain joins TRBV28 and TRBJ2-5; D perhaps matches TRBD1 (5 bases). Germline V lookup: CDR1 MDHEN, CDR2 SYDVKM. The CDR3 spans 14 residues. V lost 4 bases, J lost 1 base, and 10 bases lay in between. The variable domain in full, completed from reference TRBV28 and TRBJ2-5, reads DVKVTQSSRYLVKRTGEKVFLECVQDMDHENMFWYRQDPGLGLRLIYFSYDVKMKEKGDIPEGYSVSREKKERFSLILESASTNQTSMYLCASSSWTRQETQYFGPGTRLLVL.

The chain joins TRBV20-1 to TRBJ2-7; D is ambiguous. Germline CDR1 and CDR2: DFQATT and SNEGSKA (reference sequence). Trimming took off 6 bases at V and 10 bases at J, with 16 bases between the two ends. CDR3 length equals 11 residues. CDR3 sequence reads: CSASTVRYQYF. CDR3 bases: TGCAGTGCATCAACCGTTCGATATCAGTACTTC.

The rearrangement joins TRBV28 to TRBJ1-5, with D maybe TRBD1 (5 bases). Germline V gene data show CDR1 as MDHEN and CDR2 as SYDVKM. This CDR3 contains 14 residues. V was shortened by 5 bases and J by 5 bases, with 13 bases between the two germline ends. DNA for the CDR3: TGTGCCAGCAGTCCCCAGGGTCTGGATCAGCCCCAGCATTTT. It is translated as CASSPQGLDQPQHF.

The chain employs TRBV2 and TRBJ2-7; the D is unclear. Germline values: CDR1 SNHLY, CDR2 FYNNEI. This CDR3 has 12 amino acids. V lost 5 bases and J lost 0, with 5 bases in between. Written as DNA, the CDR3 is TGTGCCAGCAGTAAGGGCTCCTACGAGCAGTACTTC. Encoded protein: CASSKGSYEQYF.

The sample holds one count of this clone. J is TRBJ2-1 and V is TRBV25-1; the D gene is possibly TRBD1 (6 bases). Between the trimmed V and J ends, which lost 2 bases and 0 bases, there was a span of 8 bases. The CDR3 consists of 15 residues. The germline gives CDR1 MGHDK, CDR2 SYGVNS. The CDR3 loop reads CASSEMGHSYNEQFF. CDR3 DNA: TGTGCCAGCAGTGAAATGGGACACTCCTACAATGAGCAGTTCTTC.

V usage is TRBV11-3 and J usage is TRBJ1-1; no firm D call. Trimming took 5 bases from V and 1 from J, leaving 8 bases between them. This CDR3 is 13 amino acids long. Looked up from germline, CDR1 is SGHNT and CDR2 is YENEEA. CDR3 DNA sequence: TGTGCCAGCAGCCGGTCGGGGAACACTGAAGCTTTCTTT. It is translated as CASSRSGNTEAFF.

The chain combines TRBV2 with TRBJ2-1, with TRBD1 identical over 10 bases. The germline V gene encodes CDR1 SNHLY and CDR2 FYNNEI. The CDR3 sequence is 14 residues long. Trimming took 5 bases from V and 5 from J; bases not matched to a gene: 3. CDR3 DNA sequence: TGTGCCAGCAGTCGGGACAGGGGCAACAATGAGCAGTTCTTC. The encoded protein is CASSRDRGNNEQFF.

The gene calls are TRBV29-1 and TRBJ2-5; 7 bases line up with TRBD1. This CDR3 region has 12 residues. Germline assignment: CDR1 SQVTM and CDR2 ANQGSEA. V shed 8 bases, J shed 6 bases, and the junction held 9 bases outside the gene matches. CDR3 nucleotides: TGCAGCTCAGACAGGGTCGGGAAGACCCAGTACTTC. It codes for CSSDRVGKTQYF.

This clone was recorded only once. The chain recombines TRBV4-1 with TRBJ2-7; D uncertain. The germline gives CDR1 MGHRA, CDR2 YSYEKL. The CDR3 has 12 amino acids. Deletions cut 4 bases from V and 4 bases from J, with 8 bases between. The CDR3 region is CASSRDWYEQYF. As DNA, the CDR3 is TGCGCCAGCAGCCGCGACTGGTACGAGCAGTACTTC.

This clone appeared once. The chain links TRBV7-2 to TRBJ2-7; a possible D gene is TRBD2 (5 bases). CDR1 and CDR2 (germline): SGHTA, FQGNSA. With 0 bases removed from V and 4 bases from J, the gap between germline ends came to 10 bases. The length of the CDR3 is 14 residues. The CDR3 DNA sequence: TGTGCCAGCAGCTTAGCCGGGGAGCGATACGAGCAGTACTTC. This sequence encodes CASSLAGERYEQYF.

This chain connects TRBV19 to TRBJ2-4; weak D call: TRBD1 (7 bases). The CDR3 sequence is 16 residues long. The germline CDR1 and CDR2 sequences are LNHDA and SQIVND (reference sequence). Trimming removed 4 bases at V and 0 bases at J, with 13 bases between. CDR3: CASSTQGGLAKNIQYF. The CDR3 coding sequence is TGTGCCAGTAGTACCCAGGGGGGATTAGCCAAAAACATTCAGTACTTC.

V is TRBV4-1 and J is TRBJ2-3; the match to TRBD2 covers 14 bases. The germline CDR1 and CDR2 sequences are MGHRA and YSYEKL. The CDR3 length is 16 residues. With V trimmed by 5 bases and J by 6 bases, 7 bases remained unmatched. CDR3 sequence reads: CASSDGTSGSGDTQYF. The CDR3 coding sequence is TGCGCCAGCAGCGACGGGACTAGCGGGAGCGGGGATACGCAGTATTTT.

This chain uses TRBV11-2 with TRBJ2-1; 11 bases agree with TRBD1. The CDR3 has 14 residues. The V and J ends lost 5 bases and 9 bases, in that order; junction bases with no gene match: 6. Germline values: CDR1 SGHAT, CDR2 FQNNGV. In nucleotides, the CDR3 is TGTGCCAGCAGCACGGACAGGGGGCACGGTGAGCAGTTCTTC. This sequence encodes CASSTDRGHGEQFF.

J is TRBJ1-5 and V is TRBV6-5; the D gene is possibly TRBD1 (5 bases). The CDR3 is made up of 14 amino acids. Trimming pared 6 bases from V and 4 bases from J, leaving 13 bases between. Per germline, CDR1 MNHEY and CDR2 SVGAGI. The CDR3 is CASRRDGLNQPQHF. The CDR3 bases are TGTGCCAGCAGGCGGGACGGTTTGAATCAGCCCCAGCATTTT.

The chain links TRBV6-6 to TRBJ2-7; 12 positions agree with TRBD2. The CDR3 is 15 amino acids. Germline trimming cut 5 bases from V and 6 bases from J; bases unmatched to any gene: 8. The germline V gene has CDR1 MNHNY and CDR2 SVGAGI (reference sequence). DNA for the CDR3: TGTGCCAGCAGTCTCCCGACTAGCGGGAGCGGCGAGCAGTACTTC. As protein: CASSLPTSGSGEQYF.

The chain uses TRBV5-1 and TRBJ1-3, with 8 bases fitting TRBD1. Looked up from germline, CDR1 is SGHRS and CDR2 is YFSETQ. The CDR3 length is 14 residues. V gave up 4 bases and J gave up 2 bases; unmatched junction bases: 2. DNA for the CDR3: TGCGCCAGCAGCCAGGACAGGGCTGGAAACACCATATATTTT. Translated: CASSQDRAGNTIYF.

The CDR3 here is CASSPGRGTYGGYTF. The CDR3 DNA sequence: TGTGCCAGCAGCCCAGGGCGGGGGACCTACGGTGGCTACACCTTC. The chain combines TRBV11-2 with TRBJ1-2; D is possibly TRBD1 (5 bases). Trimming removed 5 bases at V and 7 bases at J, with 20 bases between. Per the germline V gene, CDR1 is SGHAT and CDR2 is FQNNGV. This CDR3 comprises 15 residues.

This chain connects TRBV14 to TRBJ2-7; D perhaps matches TRBD1 (5 bases). Germline CDR1 and CDR2: SGHDN and FVKESK. Trimming stripped 4 bases from V and 0 bases from J, with 7 bases between. The CDR3 runs to 13 residues. CDR3 amino acids: CASSRQTSYEQYF. As DNA, the CDR3 is TGTGCCAGCAGCCGACAGACCTCCTACGAGCAGTACTTC.

A remark on this clone: Relative to the germline gene, one junction end is altered; a read error may explain this. Other DNA sequences in this sample translate to the same CDR3. The V gene is TRBV7-9, the J gene TRBJ2-4; 8 positions match TRBD2. Germline V gene lookup returns CDR1 SEHNR and CDR2 FQNEAQ (reference sequence). The CDR3 consists of 16 residues. CDR3 region: CASSPRSGSAKNIQYF. CDR3 in DNA: TGTGCCAGCAGCCCCAGAAGCGGGAGTGCCAAAAACATTCAATACTTC.